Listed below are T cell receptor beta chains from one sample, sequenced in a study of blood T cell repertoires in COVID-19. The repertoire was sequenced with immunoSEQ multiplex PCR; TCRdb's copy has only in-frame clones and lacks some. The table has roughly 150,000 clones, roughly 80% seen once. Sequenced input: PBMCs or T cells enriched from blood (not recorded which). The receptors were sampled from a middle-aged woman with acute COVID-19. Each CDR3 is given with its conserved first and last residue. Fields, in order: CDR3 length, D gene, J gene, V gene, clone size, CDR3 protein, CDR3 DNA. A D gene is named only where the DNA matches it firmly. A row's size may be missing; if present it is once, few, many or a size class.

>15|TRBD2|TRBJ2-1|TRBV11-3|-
CASSQWTSGSNEQFF
TGTGCCAGCAGCCAATGGACTAGCGGGAGCAATGAGCAGTTCTTC
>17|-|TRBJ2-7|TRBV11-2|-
CASSFSSQRGRTYEQYF
TGTGCCAGCAGCTTTAGTTCGCAACGGGGTAGGACCTACGAGCAGTACTTC
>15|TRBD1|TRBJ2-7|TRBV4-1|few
CASSRGTGNPHEQYF
TGCGCCAGCAGCCGAGGGACAGGGAATCCTCACGAGCAGTACTTC
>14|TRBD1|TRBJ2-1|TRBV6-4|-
CATGTGEGVDEQFF
TGTGCCACTGGGACAGGGGAAGGTGTAGATGAGCAGTTCTTC
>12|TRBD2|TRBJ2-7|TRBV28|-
CAVLASPYEQYF
TGTGCCGTACTAGCGAGTCCCTACGAGCAGTACTTC
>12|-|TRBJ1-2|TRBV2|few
CASSESGYGYTF
TGTGCCAGCAGTGAAAGCGGCTATGGCTACACCTTC
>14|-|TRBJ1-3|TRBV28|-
CASATGAVGNTIYF
TGTGCCAGCGCCACAGGAGCAGTAGGAAACACCATATATTTT
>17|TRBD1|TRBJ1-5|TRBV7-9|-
CASSLAGQGARYQPQHF
TGTGCCAGCAGCTTAGCGGGACAGGGGGCGAGGTATCAGCCCCAGCATTTT
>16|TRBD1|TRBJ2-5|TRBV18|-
CASSPRQGAQSETQYF
TGTGCCAGCTCACCTCGACAGGGGGCGCAATCAGAGACCCAGTACTTC
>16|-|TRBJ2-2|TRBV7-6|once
CASSRLRDGNTGELFF
TGTGCCAGCAGCCGACTTCGTGACGGAAACACCGGGGAGCTGTTTTTT
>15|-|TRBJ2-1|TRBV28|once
CASRDAGAGEYEQFF
TGTGCCAGCAGGGACGCGGGGGCGGGAGAGTACGAGCAGTTCTTC
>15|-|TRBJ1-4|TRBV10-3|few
CAISGGLATNEKLFF
TGTGCCATCAGTGGAGGGTTAGCAACTAATGAAAAACTGTTTTTT
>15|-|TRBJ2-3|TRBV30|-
CAWSEGLPGADTQYF
TGTGCCTGGTCCGAAGGCTTGCCAGGGGCCGATACGCAGTATTTT
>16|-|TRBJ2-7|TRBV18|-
CASSSNRASLPYEQYF
TGTGCCAGCTCCTCGAACAGGGCAAGCCTCCCCTACGAGCAGTACTTC
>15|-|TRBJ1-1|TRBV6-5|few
CASSLMTPGDTEAFF
TGTGCCAGCAGTCTAATGACCCCCGGGGACACTGAAGCTTTCTTT
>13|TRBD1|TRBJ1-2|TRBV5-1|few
CASSLEQGRGYTF
TGCGCCAGCAGCTTGGAACAGGGGAGGGGCTACACCTTC
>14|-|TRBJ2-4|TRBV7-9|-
CASSFRGSENIQYF
TGTGCCAGCAGCTTCAGGGGTAGTGAAAACATTCAGTACTTC
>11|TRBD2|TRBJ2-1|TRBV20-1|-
CSAMTSGRLFF
TGCAGTGCTATGACTAGCGGGAGGTTGTTCTTC
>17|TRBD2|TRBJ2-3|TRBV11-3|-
CASSPGLAGPGTDTQYF
TGTGCCAGCAGCCCGGGACTAGCGGGACCGGGCACAGATACGCAGTATTTT
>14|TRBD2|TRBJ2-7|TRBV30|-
CAWSVGGRVDEQYF
TGTGCCTGGAGTGTGGGCGGGAGAGTCGACGAGCAGTACTTC
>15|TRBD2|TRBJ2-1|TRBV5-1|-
CASSLALAGLNEQFF
TGCGCCAGCAGCTTGGCACTAGCGGGACTCAATGAGCAGTTCTTC
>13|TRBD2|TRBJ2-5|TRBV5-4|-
CAFRDYGEETQYF
TGTGCCTTCCGGGACTATGGCGAAGAGACCCAGTACTTC
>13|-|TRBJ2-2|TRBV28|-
CAWGPQNTGELFF
TGTGCCTGGGGGCCTCAAAACACCGGGGAGCTGTTTTTT
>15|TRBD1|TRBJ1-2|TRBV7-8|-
CASSLDRAVNYGYTF
TGTGCCAGCAGCTTGGACAGGGCGGTGAACTATGGCTACACCTTC
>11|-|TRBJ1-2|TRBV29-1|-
CSVEMLYGYTF
TGCAGCGTTGAAATGCTATATGGCTACACCTTC